The rows below give T cell receptor beta chains drawn from one sample of a study of monozygotic twins with inflammatory bowel disease. TCRdb reprocessed the 5' RACE reads; each CDR3 protein has one entry and no DNA is given. The table for this sample gives fewer than 550,000 distinct CDR3 sequences. Sequencing used blood. The receptors originated from a human donor with ulcerative colitis or Crohn's disease, or a healthy co-twin of an affected twin (not recorded which). Both conserved end residues are part of each CDR3.

V	J	CDR3
TRBV28	TRBJ1-4	CASSLDRGTISSEKLFF
TRBV20-1	TRBJ2-2	CSASWQGNGELFF
TRBV3-1	TRBJ1-6	CASSQEGLLHF
TRBV7-9	TRBJ2-3	CASSPQRDSPPDTQYF
TRBV4-2	TRBJ1-6	CASSQDGQTLHF
TRBV24-1	TRBJ2-3	CATSDLRGGSTDTQYF
TRBV7-8	TRBJ2-1	CASSARTGVYNEQFF
TRBV3-1	TRBJ1-1	CASSQGGAGAFF
TRBV29-1	TRBJ2-7	CSVELWGQGRSYEQYF
TRBV27	TRBJ2-1	CASLTGNYNEQFF
TRBV5-6	TRBJ2-3	CASSGAGDDTQYF
TRBV21-1	TRBJ2-7	CASPRLAGNFEQYF
TRBV7-2	TRBJ2-1	CASSPGTSGGARQFF
TRBV10-3	TRBJ2-6	CAISEGFGRASYSGANVLTF
TRBV2	TRBJ1-6	CASFRDRNNSPLHF
TRBV11-2	TRBJ1-1	CASSPQVAMNTEAFF
TRBV20-1	TRBJ1-6	CSATPLVTGNNSPLHF
TRBV28	TRBJ2-1	CASSLFGGGNEQFF
TRBV5-5	TRBJ1-4	CASSLGAQGARWEKLFF
TRBV5-1	TRBJ1-6	CASSWALNSPLHF
TRBV20-1	TRBJ2-7	CSADRVQGSYEQYF
TRBV28	TRBJ2-5	CASSSGAETQYF
TRBV7-9	TRBJ2-7	CASSSGTGGSEQYF
TRBV3-1	TRBJ2-7	CASSRGQVAVSEQYF
TRBV28	TRBJ1-2	CASSFSWVGYTF
TRBV20-1	TRBJ2-7	CSAGTSPVYEQYF
TRBV5-4	TRBJ1-4	CASSLAVLLATNEKLFF